What follows describes a single TCR beta chain. The record originates from a study of blood T cell repertoires in COVID-19. Background on the study: Samples came from the United States, Italy and Spain, spanning acute and convalescent COVID-19. PBMCs, B-cell-depleted T cells, or T cells were the source of the cDNA or gDNA that made up the material.

Data came from immunoSEQ multiplex PCR; TCRdb stores just in-frame clones and leaves some out. The sample gives about 180,000 clones, 70% to 90% of which show up once; about 3.3% is in the top ten. The sequence was obtained from a man aged 55 to 70 with acute or convalescent COVID-19. What was sequenced was peripheral blood.

CDR3 in amino acids: CASSLVAGDSYNEQFF. The CDR3, as DNA: TGTGCCAGCAGCTTAGTCGCAGGGGACTCCTACAATGAGCAGTTCTTC. The rearrangement links TRBV7-6 to TRBJ2-1, with a weak D call TRBD1 (6 bases). Trimming pared 1 base from V and 0 bases from J, leaving 10 bases between. The germline V gene encodes CDR1 SGHVS and CDR2 FNYEAQ. The CDR3 is 16 amino acids.